Below are 4 T cell receptor beta chains sequenced from a single sample in a study of spatial heterogeneity in lung cancer (dated by TCRdb to 2018 to 2020). The library came from 5' RACE. Instrument on record: NextSeq 500. Using fastp at Q25 and MiXCR, TCRdb reprocessed the public reads and kept productive beta chains. Duplicate CDR3 protein sequences are folded into a single record with the most common DNA and genes. In all, the sample holds fewer than 150,000 distinct CDR3 sequences, and roughly 10% of those were seen once. About 24% of the sample is in the top ten clones. The sample's time point label is to be understood as: blood at routine non-recurrence follow-up after resection. The starting material was PBMCs, obtained at follow-up. These receptors came from a female donor with early-stage non-small cell lung cancer.

CDR3 residues: CASRQGPNLAKNIQYF. DNA for the CDR3: TGTGCCAGTAGGCAGGGACCGAACCTGGCCAAAAACATTCAGTACTTC. V is TRBV19 and J is TRBJ2-4; D tentatively reads TRBD1 or TRBD2 (5 bases each). Between the trimmed V and J ends, which lost 6 bases and 1 base, there was a span of 16 bases. The CDR3 has 16 amino acids. CDR1 is LNHDA and CDR2 is SQIVND in the germline V gene (reference sequence).

This clonotype was detected only a few times. V and J are TRBV6-6 and TRBJ2-3; 14 nucleotides agree with TRBD2. The CDR3 runs 17 residues. Germline trimming cut 11 bases from V and 4 bases from J; bases unmatched to any gene: 14. Per germline, CDR1 MNHNY and CDR2 SVGAGI (reference sequence). In DNA form, the CDR3 reads TGTGCCTGCTCCGGGACTAGCGGGAGAAGCGGCCCAGATACGCAGTATTTT. This sequence encodes CACSGTSGRSGPDTQYF.

The chain recombines TRBV18 with TRBJ1-5; 7 nucleotides agree with TRBD1. Germline V lookup: CDR1 KGHSH, CDR2 LQKENI. The CDR3 covers 16 residues. J gave up 4 bases and V 5 bases, and 11 bases lay outside the gene matches. The CDR3 loop reads CASSEQGNSPNQPQHF. CDR3 in DNA: TGTGCCAGCTCAGAACAGGGGAACTCGCCTAATCAGCCCCAGCATTTT.

At least ten counts were recorded for this clonotype. The chain links TRBV18 to TRBJ1-1, with D perhaps TRBD1 (5 bases). Trimming took off 6 bases at V and 1 base at J, with 9 bases between the two ends. The CDR3 loop spans 13 amino acids. CDR1 and CDR2 from the germline V gene are KGHSH and LQKENI. CDR3 in DNA: TGTGCCAGCTCCCCGGGACCGAACACTGAAGCTTTCTTT. The encoded protein is CASSPGPNTEAFF.